This TCR beta chain was observed in a study of blood T cell repertoires in COVID-19. Trimming shortened V by 2 bases and J by 3 bases, and 10 bases separated the two germline ends. Germline CDR1 is MDHEN and CDR2 is SYDVKM. This CDR3 spans 14 amino acids. Per the original data handling: Reference gene primer amplification in the assay estimated nucleated cell counts. Using immunoSEQ multiplex PCR, the repertoire was profiled, and TCRdb retains in-frame clones only, with some absent. The V and J calls and clone size come from that table; D and trimming were worked out from the DNA. The sample includes over 150,000 clones, 70% to 80% seen only once; the top ten take approximately 13%.

Sequenced sample: peripheral blood. The clonotype was recovered from a woman in her forties or fifties with acute or convalescent COVID-19. The chain is built from TRBV28 and TRBJ1-2; TRBD1 is a possible D gene (6 bases). CDR3 in DNA: TGTGCCAGCAGTTTAAGTAACAGGGACTATGGCTACACCTTC. It yields the protein CASSLSNRDYGYTF.